The present T cell receptor beta chain was sequenced within a study of T cell responses to AZD1222 COVID-19 vaccine. Only in-frame clones appear in the TCRdb table, and some are missing; sequencing was by immunoSEQ multiplex PCR. The repertoire has around 150,000 clones, about 90% of them found once; the top ten carry about 1.5%. The V gene's germline CDR1 is SGHAT and CDR2 FQNNGV. V was shortened by 5 bases and J by 8 bases, with 20 bases between the two germline ends. This CDR3 has 15 amino acids. Sequenced here: peripheral blood, sampled 28 days after the second AZD1222 dose. This TCR was recovered from an adult who received the AZD1222 COVID-19 vaccine. The chain combines TRBV11-2 with TRBJ2-3, with D tentatively TRBD1 or TRBD2 (6 bases each). CDR3 in amino acids: CASSPVRGTRGTQYF. The DNA for the CDR3 is TGTGCCAGCAGCCCCGTTAGGGGGACGCGGGGTACGCAGTATTTT.